The next 10 T cell receptor beta chains were all read from a single sample in a study of cytomegalovirus exposure and HLA in healthy donors. Use of 60 Vbeta and 13 Jbeta primers characterized the PCR. TCRdb's table, derived via immunoSEQ multiplex PCR, lists solely in-frame clones and lacks some. The sample has 170,000 or so clones, approximately 80% seen once. The sample taken for sequencing was PBMCs. All receptors come from a man aged 18-30 years in good health and CMV-seronegative.

This rearrangement joins TRBV5-8 to TRBJ2-5, with 9 bases lining up with TRBD1. V was pared by 0 bases and J by 7 bases, with 7 bases of the junction left unmatched. CDR3 length equals 15 residues. Germline CDR1 SGHTS, CDR2 YDEGEE. The CDR3 sequence is CASSLDRGRGMTQYF. CDR3 nucleotides: TGTGCCAGCAGCTTGGACAGGGGGCGGGGTATGACCCAGTACTTC.

Of note for this clone: This sample also contains other DNA sequences that code for the same CDR3. The CDR3 here is CASSGGSSYEQYF. The CDR3 nucleotides are TGTGCCAGCAGTGGCGGGAGCTCCTACGAGCAGTACTTC. The J gene is TRBJ2-7, the V gene TRBV2, with 7 bases matching TRBD2. In germline, CDR1 is SNHLY, CDR2 FYNNEI. The CDR3 contains 13 residues. V was clipped by 4 bases and J by 0 bases; unmatched bases: 0.

This rearrangement joins TRBV30 to TRBJ1-4; the D is unclear. CDR1 is GTSNPN, CDR2 SVGIG, per germline (reference sequence). V lost 5 bases, J lost 8 bases, and 18 bases lay in between. The CDR3 loop spans 14 amino acids. CDR3 in DNA: TGTGCCTGGGCCCCAGGACTCGCGGGCGAAAAACTGTTTTTT. It specifies CAWAPGLAGEKLFF.

This clone was counted between two and nine times. The chain carries TRBV6-5 and TRBJ2-3; maybe TRBD1 (6 bases). CDR1 MNHEY and CDR2 SVGAGI come from the germline V gene. CDR3 length equals 15 residues. Trimming removed 5 bases from V and 4 bases from J, with 16 bases in between. The CDR3 loop is CASSPHTGPADTQYF. The CDR3 DNA follows: TGTGCCAGCAGTCCTCATACAGGGCCGGCAGATACGCAGTATTTT.

The count of this clone is one. This sequence joins TRBV6-1 and TRBJ2-7; D is perhaps TRBD2 (6 bases). Germline-derived CDR1 and CDR2 are MNHNS and SASEGT. The CDR3 contains 13 residues. Trimming left V 2 bases short and J 4 bases short, with 9 bases between. The CDR3, as DNA: TGTGCCAGCAGTGAACAGGGAGGTTACGAGCAGTACTTC. It specifies CASSEQGGYEQYF.

Note on this clone: Within the sample, other DNA sequences also encode this same CDR3. The chain links TRBV25-1 to TRBJ1-5; 12 nucleotides match TRBD1. CDR3 length equals 16 residues. CDR1 and CDR2 from the germline V gene are MGHDK and SYGVNS. After removal of 9 bases from V and 5 bases from J, the junction contained 11 bases not matched to a gene. This CDR3 is CASSGTGGRGHQPQHF. In DNA, the CDR3 is TGTGCCAGTTCCGGGACAGGGGGCCGGGGCCATCAGCCCCAGCATTTT.

This clone was observed once. The CDR3 DNA is TGTGCCAGCAGCTTTTCAGCGGGAGGGGACAATGAGCAGTTCTTC. Translating it yields CASSFSAGGDNEQFF. This chain connects TRBV11-2 to TRBJ2-1; 10 nucleotides match TRBD2. This CDR3 region has 15 residues. Germline V CDR1 and CDR2: SGHAT, FQNNGV. V was clipped by 3 bases and J by 5 bases; unmatched bases: 4.

The J gene is TRBJ2-2, the V gene TRBV9; D gene ambiguous. With 3 bases removed from V and 8 bases from J, the gap between germline ends came to 11 bases. Looked up from germline, CDR1 is SGDLS and CDR2 is YYNGEE. The CDR3 is 13 residues long. CDR3 bases: TGTGCCAGCAGCGCTCCCCTGAGGGGGGAGCTGTTTTTT. Translation: CASSAPLRGELFF.

The chain couples TRBV10-2 to TRBJ2-5, with 12 bases matching TRBD2. J lost 2 bases, V lost 4 bases, and 2 bases had no gene match. In germline, CDR1 is WSHSY, CDR2 SAAADI. The CDR3 is 15 amino acids. DNA for the CDR3: TGCGCCAGCAGTGCGCTAGCGGGGGGGCAAGAGACCCAGTACTTC. This encodes CASSALAGGQETQYF.

The chain uses TRBV9 and TRBJ2-2; TRBD1 agrees at 7 bases. The length of the CDR3 is 15 residues. V shed 5 bases and J 3 bases; nucleotides not matched to a gene: 7. Germline-derived CDR1 and CDR2 are SGDLS and YYNGEE. The CDR3 coding sequence is TGTGCCAGCAGTCGAACAGGGGTGGACACCGGGGAGCTGTTTTTT. Translation: CASSRTGVDTGELFF.